This passage covers 25 T cell receptor beta chains from one sample sequenced in a study of OX40 agonist ivuxolimab in advanced cancers. Generated by immunoSEQ multiplex PCR, the TCRdb table keeps only in-frame clones and is missing some. This table holds about 67,000 clones, 87% found once. The source material was CD4+ or CD8+ T cells sorted from blood, sampled in a trial of the OX40 agonist ivuxolimab. Receptors were obtained from an adult with an advanced solid tumor such as melanoma, head and neck, liver or kidney cancer.

This clone was seen a single time. V usage is TRBV30 and J usage is TRBJ2-7, with D possibly called TRBD1 or TRBD2 (5 bases each). V lost 2 bases, J lost 3 bases, and 17 bases lay in between. Germline-derived CDR1 and CDR2 are GTSNPN and SVGIG (reference sequence). The CDR3 has 15 residues. The CDR3 sequence: CAWSNRWQGVYEQYF. The CDR3 nucleotides read TGTGCCTGGAGTAATAGGTGGCAGGGAGTCTACGAGCAGTACTTC.

The CDR3 region has the DNA TGCGCCAGCAGCGATTCTTCTCTCGCTGGAAACACCATATATTTT. This sequence encodes CASSDSSLAGNTIYF. The chain couples TRBV5-1 to TRBJ1-3; D remains ambiguous. The CDR3 has 15 amino acids. Germline V CDR1 and CDR2: SGHRS, YFSETQ. The V end was cut by 4 bases, the J end by 2 bases, with 13 bases between.

The chain combines TRBV18 with TRBJ2-1; 13 bases fit TRBD2. This CDR3 comprises 15 residues. Germline CDR1 and CDR2: KGHSH and LQKENI. J gave up 6 bases and V 8 bases, and 7 bases lay outside the gene matches. The CDR3 sequence is CASAAGTSGTNEQFF. The CDR3 DNA follows: TGTGCCAGCGCGGCCGGGACTAGCGGGACCAATGAGCAGTTCTTC.

The sample holds a few counts of this clone. The V call is TRBV19, the J call TRBJ1-5, with D possibly matching TRBD1 (5 bases). CDR1 is LNHDA and CDR2 is SQIVND in the germline V gene (reference sequence). The germline V and J ends were trimmed by 3 bases and 4 bases, with 7 bases remaining between them. The CDR3 contains 13 residues. The CDR3 loop is CASSMTVNQPQHF. CDR3 nucleotide sequence: TGTGCCAGTAGTATGACAGTAAATCAGCCCCAGCATTTT.

The chain links TRBV18 to TRBJ2-5; 7 bases are a match to TRBD1. J was trimmed by 4 bases and V by 3 bases; bases with no gene match: 8. This CDR3 comprises 15 residues. Germline CDR1 is KGHSH and CDR2 is LQKENI. The CDR3 DNA follows: TGTGCCAGCTCACCCGGGACAGCCCGTTTAGAGACCCAGTACTTC. As protein: CASSPGTARLETQYF.

CDR3: CASSRGTSGGAHEQYF. The CDR3 DNA sequence: TGTGCCAGCAGCCGTGGGACTAGCGGGGGGGCACACGAGCAGTACTTC. The chain carries TRBV11-3 and TRBJ2-7; 16 positions agree with TRBD2. CDR3 length: 16 residues. CDR1 and CDR2 (germline): SGHNT, YENEEA. J lost 5 bases, V lost 5 bases, and 6 bases had no gene match.

The chain links TRBV6-1 to TRBJ1-5; D might be TRBD1 (5 bases). CDR1 is MNHNS and CDR2 is SASEGT in the germline V gene. The CDR3 consists of 15 residues. Trimming stripped 1 base from V and 4 bases from J, with 11 bases between. This CDR3 is CASSEDRGDNQPQHF. The DNA of the CDR3 is TGTGCCAGCAGTGAAGATAGAGGGGATAATCAGCCCCAGCATTTT.

For this clone: Other nucleotide sequences in the sample specify the same CDR3. J is TRBJ2-5 and V is TRBV18, with no clear D. From germline, CDR1 is KGHSH and CDR2 LQKENI. The V end was cut by 6 bases, the J end by 3 bases, with 11 bases between. The CDR3 runs 13 residues. Here the CDR3 DNA reads TGTGCCAGCTCTCTAAACCGGGAAGAGACCCAGTACTTC. This gives the protein CASSLNREETQYF.

The genes are TRBV28 and TRBJ1-1; D gene unclear. V was shortened by 7 bases and J by 5 bases, with 11 bases between the two germline ends. Germline CDR1 reads MDHEN; CDR2 reads SYDVKM. This CDR3 has 12 amino acids. The CDR3 loop reads CASKDGVTEAFF. The CDR3 bases are TGTGCCAGCAAGGACGGAGTAACTGAAGCTTTCTTT.

This sequence joins TRBV18 and TRBJ2-3; TRBD2 matches 13 bases. J lost 7 bases, V lost 4 bases, and 2 bases had no gene match. This CDR3 has 14 residues. The V gene's germline CDR1 is KGHSH and CDR2 LQKENI. DNA of the CDR3: TGTGCCAGCTCACTGGGACTAGCGGGATATACGCAGTATTTT. It encodes CASSLGLAGYTQYF.

The rearrangement joins TRBV13 to TRBJ1-2; 7 bases agree with TRBD1. This CDR3 region has 15 residues. V dropped 2 bases and J dropped 8; count of bases not matched to a gene: 11. Germline V gives CDR1 PRHDT, CDR2 FYEKMQ (reference sequence). CDR3 coding DNA: TGTGCCAGCAGCTTAAAAGGAACCCCAGGGGGAGGCTACACCTTC. This sequence encodes CASSLKGTPGGGYTF.

The V call is TRBV28, the J call TRBJ2-1; no firm D call. Between the trimmed V and J ends, which lost 2 bases and 11 bases, there was a span of 22 bases. This CDR3 is 16 amino acids long. Per germline, CDR1 MDHEN and CDR2 SYDVKM. CDR3 amino acids: CASSLLGGQDQLKQFF. The DNA of the CDR3 is TGTGCCAGCAGTTTACTGGGTGGGCAGGATCAACTGAAGCAGTTCTTC.

The CDR3 DNA follows: TGTGCCAGTTCTAGTTGGGAGGACACTGAAGCTTTCTTT. The encoded protein is CASSSWEDTEAFF. The chain is built from TRBV19 and TRBJ1-1; unclear D gene. V lost 8 bases and J lost 3, with 13 bases in between. Germline V gene lookup returns CDR1 LNHDA and CDR2 SQIVND (reference sequence). The CDR3 runs to 13 residues.

V and J are TRBV9 and TRBJ2-1, with 12 bases lining up with TRBD2. From germline, CDR1 is SGDLS and CDR2 YYNGEE. The junction had 6 bases not matched to a gene; V was cut back by 3 bases and J by 2 bases. The CDR3 contains 17 residues. CDR3 sequence (DNA): TGTGCCAGCAGCGAGCGACTAGCGGGAGCGACCTACAATGAGCAGTTCTTC. It specifies CASSERLAGATYNEQFF.

The CDR3 spells CASSQRGGYEQYF. Here the CDR3 DNA reads TGTGCCAGCAGCCAACGAGGGGGGTACGAGCAGTACTTC. V and J are TRBV14 and TRBJ2-7; D might be TRBD1 or TRBD2, each matching 6 bases. Trimming pared 2 bases from V and 4 bases from J, leaving 9 bases between. This CDR3 is built from 13 residues. Germline lookup yields CDR1 SGHDN and CDR2 FVKESK.

This chain joins TRBV4-1 and TRBJ1-3; D not certain. The CDR3 is made up of 15 amino acids. V lost 1 base to trimming and J lost 2 bases, with 9 bases between them. Germline-derived CDR1 and CDR2 are MGHRA and YSYEKL. In DNA, the CDR3 is TGCGCCAGCAGCCAAGCCTTCCCCCCTGGAAACACCATATATTTT. It is translated as CASSQAFPPGNTIYF.

The chain joins TRBV29-1 to TRBJ2-5; 9 positions agree with TRBD1. Germline V gene lookup returns CDR1 SQVTM and CDR2 ANQGSEA. CDR3 length: 14 amino acids. V was clipped by 4 bases and J by 0 bases; unmatched bases: 3. CDR3 nucleotide sequence: TGCAGCGTTGTGTGGACAGGGGACCAAGAGACCCAGTACTTC. Amino acid sequence: CSVVWTGDQETQYF.

This rearrangement joins TRBV18 to TRBJ1-1, with TRBD1 identical over 9 bases. The length of the CDR3 is 14 residues. J lost 10 bases, V lost 5 bases, and 11 bases had no gene match. The germline gives CDR1 KGHSH, CDR2 LQKENI. The CDR3 protein is CASSGQGSFPRAFF. CDR3 coding DNA: TGTGCCAGCTCAGGACAGGGGTCCTTCCCAAGAGCTTTCTTT.

This sequence joins TRBV6-1 and TRBJ1-5; 7 bases match TRBD1. The CDR3 is 14 amino acids. Germline CDR1 reads MNHNS; CDR2 reads SASEGT. The ends lost 0 bases at V and 4 bases at J; junction bases unmatched: 0. In DNA form, the CDR3 reads TGTGCCAGCAGTGAAGCCAGGGGGAATCAGCCCCAGCATTTT. It translates to CASSEARGNQPQHF.

The rearrangement joins TRBV6-5 to TRBJ2-3; D is uncertain. Germline CDR1 is MNHEY and CDR2 is SVGAGI. The CDR3 is 13 residues long. Between the trimmed V and J ends, which lost 6 bases and 6 bases, there was a span of 13 bases. CDR3 coding DNA: TGTGCCAGCAGCTCGTTCTCGGTGGATACGCAGTATTTT. As protein: CASSSFSVDTQYF.

The genes are TRBV18 and TRBJ1-3; D gene uncertain. Trimming pared 0 bases from V and 2 bases from J, leaving 5 bases between. The germline V gene encodes CDR1 KGHSH and CDR2 LQKENI. The CDR3 runs 14 residues. The CDR3 DNA sequence: TGTGCCAGCTCACCACCATTAGCTGGAAACACCATATATTTT. Encoded protein: CASSPPLAGNTIYF.

The V call is TRBV7-9, the J call TRBJ1-3, with unresolved D. In germline, CDR1 is SEHNR, CDR2 FQNEAQ (reference sequence). With 5 bases removed from V and 2 bases from J, the gap between germline ends came to 16 bases. The CDR3 contains 16 residues. CDR3 residues: CASSPLNEGAGNTIYF. The DNA for the CDR3 is TGTGCCAGCAGCCCCCTAAATGAGGGAGCTGGAAACACCATATATTTT. The variable domain in full, with the rest retrieved from reference TRBV7-9 and TRBJ1-3, is DTGVSQNPRHKITKRGQNVTFRCDPISEHNRLYWYRQTLGQGPEFLTYFQNEAQLEKSRLLSDRFSAERPKGSFSTLEIQRTEQGDSAMYLCASSPLNEGAGNTIYFGEGSWLTVV.

J is TRBJ2-3 and V is TRBV9, with no clear D. The germline V gene has CDR1 SGDLS and CDR2 YYNGEE. Trimming took off 3 bases at V and 7 bases at J, with 6 bases between the two ends. The CDR3 is 11 residues long. In nucleotides, the CDR3 is TGTGCCAGCAGCGGTTCCAATACGCAGTATTTT. Amino acids: CASSGSNTQYF. Complete variable domain (other parts from reference TRBV9 and TRBJ2-3): DSGVTQTPKHLITATGQRVTLRCSPRSGDLSVYWYQQSLDQGLQFLIQYYNGEERAKGNILERFSAQQFPDLHSELNLSSLELGDSALYFCASSGSNTQYFGPGTRLTVL.

V usage is TRBV5-5 and J usage is TRBJ2-7; D not resolved. This CDR3 contains 12 residues. Trimming pared 2 bases from V and 3 bases from J, leaving 6 bases between. CDR1 is SGHKS and CDR2 is YYEKEE in the germline V gene (reference sequence). The DNA of the CDR3 is TGTGCCAGCAGCTTCTCCATCTACGAGCAGTACTTC. Protein sequence: CASSFSIYEQYF.

The chain joins TRBV18 to TRBJ2-7; 10 bases map to TRBD1. Trimming cost V 3 bases and J 6 bases; bases outside gene matches: 11. The CDR3 loop spans 16 amino acids. Germline V gene data show CDR1 as KGHSH and CDR2 as LQKENI. CDR3 sequence: CASSPNSGQGWVEQYF. CDR3 nucleotides: TGTGCCAGCTCACCCAATTCGGGACAGGGGTGGGTCGAGCAGTACTTC.